Below, one T cell receptor beta chain is given with its context. In the authors' workflow: Reference gene primer amplification in the assay estimated nucleated cell counts. The repertoire was sequenced with immunoSEQ multiplex PCR; TCRdb's copy has only in-frame clones and lacks some. The V and J calls and clone size are taken from that table; D and trimming were inferred from the DNA. The data show some 520,000 clones, 89% seen once. Patients in Seattle were enrolled during active infection, then followed longitudinally. The data are from a study of blood T cell repertoires in COVID-19. About the research overall: COVID-19 samples collected from the United States, Italy and Spain covered acute and convalescent phases. In each case, the material was cDNA or gDNA derived from T cells, B-cell-depleted T cells, or PBMCs.

Trimming stripped 4 bases from V and 0 bases from J, with 13 bases between. Germline V gene lookup returns CDR1 SGHDT and CDR2 YYEEEE. The CDR3 totals 15 residues. The origin of this receptor is a man younger than 35 with COVID-19, enrolled during active disease. Sequencing was carried out using peripheral blood. This chain uses TRBV5-6 with TRBJ1-1, with D possibly matching TRBD1 (5 bases). The CDR3 bases are TGTGCCAGCAGCCGCGGGGGGTACATGAACACTGAAGCTTTCTTT. Protein: CASSRGGYMNTEAFF.